Following are 23 T cell receptor beta chains from one sample sequenced in a study of OX40 agonist ivuxolimab in advanced cancers. Here immunoSEQ multiplex PCR was the method, and the copy in TCRdb shows in-frame clones only, minus some. Of around 61,000 clones in the sample, over 80% were seen once. The sequencing used CD4+ or CD8+ T cells sorted from blood, collected in a trial of the OX40 agonist ivuxolimab. The receptors originated from an adult with an advanced solid tumor such as melanoma, head and neck, liver or kidney cancer.

The chain has TRBV29-1 and TRBJ2-7; D not resolved. In germline, CDR1 is SQVTM, CDR2 ANQGSEA. The CDR3 has 12 residues. Trimming cost V 4 bases and J 4 bases, with 11 bases left between them. The CDR3 region is CSVVQVPYEQYF. The CDR3 region has the DNA TGCAGCGTTGTCCAGGTCCCGTACGAGCAGTACTTC.

This chain joins TRBV10-3 and TRBJ1-1; D is unclear. The germline V and J ends were trimmed by 7 bases and 2 bases, with 17 bases remaining between them. CDR3 size: 15 residues. CDR1 ENHRY and CDR2 SYGVKD come from the germline V gene. CDR3 region: CAIKGTATSNTEAFF. DNA of the CDR3: TGTGCCATCAAGGGAACCGCCACCAGTAACACTGAAGCTTTCTTT.

This rearrangement joins TRBV6-5 to TRBJ1-1; the D gene is possibly TRBD1 (5 bases). CDR1 and CDR2 (germline): MNHEY, SVGAGI. This CDR3 has 11 residues. The V and J ends lost 8 bases and 4 bases respectively, with 8 bases between them. CDR3 in DNA: TGTGCCAGCGGGAGGGGCACTGAAGCTTTCTTT. This encodes CASGRGTEAFF.

V is TRBV6-6 and J is TRBJ2-7; tentatively, D is TRBD1 (5 bases). The CDR3 runs 14 residues. Trimming left V 5 bases short and J 2 bases short, with 13 bases between. The germline gives CDR1 MNHNY, CDR2 SVGAGI (reference sequence). CDR3 residues: CASSLSDSTYEQYF. The CDR3 nucleotides are TGTGCCAGCAGTCTCTCCGACAGTACCTACGAGCAGTACTTC.

This chain joins TRBV6-6 and TRBJ2-2, with D unresolved. The V and J ends lost 2 bases and 6 bases respectively, with 7 bases between them. The CDR3 is 13 amino acids. CDR1 is MNHNY, CDR2 SVGAGI, per germline (reference sequence). The CDR3 nucleotides read TGTGCCAGCAGTTACGGGTTCCCCGGGGAGCTGTTTTTT. Translating gives CASSYGFPGELFF.

J is TRBJ1-1 and V is TRBV6-1; 9 bases fit TRBD1. CDR1 and CDR2 from the germline V gene are MNHNS and SASEGT. V lost 10 bases, J lost 5 bases, and 14 bases stayed unmatched. This CDR3 is 15 amino acids long. In DNA, the CDR3 is TGTGCCACCCGAGTTGGGACAGGGTGGAATACTGAAGCTTTCTTT. Encoded protein: CATRVGTGWNTEAFF.

Worth noting for this clone: In the same sample, other DNA sequences code for this CDR3. This chain connects TRBV11-2 to TRBJ2-5; no reliable D call. V gave up 3 bases and J gave up 4 bases, with 3 bases separating them. The CDR3 has 11 residues. Germline CDR1 reads SGHAT; CDR2 reads FQNNGV. This CDR3 is CASSLGETQYF. The CDR3 coding sequence is TGTGCCAGCAGCTTGGGAGAGACCCAGTACTTC.

This chain connects TRBV5-6 to TRBJ2-3; 8 nucleotides agree with TRBD1. Germline values: CDR1 SGHDT, CDR2 YYEEEE. The ends lost 3 bases at V and 2 bases at J; junction bases unmatched: 5. This CDR3 spans 15 amino acids. Here the CDR3 DNA reads TGTGCCAGCAGCTGGACAGGGAGTTCCACAGATACGCAGTATTTT. Amino acid sequence: CASSWTGSSTDTQYF.

The chain combines TRBV29-1 with TRBJ2-1; a weak D match, TRBD2 (5 bases). The CDR3 loop spans 12 amino acids. V was trimmed by 3 bases and J by 8 bases, leaving 11 bases between them. Germline V gene data show CDR1 as SQVTM and CDR2 as ANQGSEA. The CDR3 spells CSVDREWDEQFF. The CDR3 DNA follows: TGCAGCGTTGATAGGGAGTGGGATGAGCAGTTCTTC.

V and J are TRBV6-1 and TRBJ2-3; perhaps TRBD2 as D (7 bases). This CDR3 contains 10 residues. Trimming cost V 5 bases and J 15 bases, with 12 bases left between them. Germline values: CDR1 MNHNS, CDR2 SASEGT. The CDR3, as DNA: TGTGCCAGCAGTTACGGGGGGCACTATTTT. It yields the protein CASSYGGHYF.

The rearrangement uses TRBV4-3 and TRBJ2-1; D might be TRBD2 (6 bases). This CDR3 is 15 amino acids long. V was shortened by 1 base and J by 6 bases, with 13 bases between the two germline ends. The V gene's germline CDR1 is LGHNA and CDR2 YSLEER. The CDR3 DNA follows: TGCGCCAGCAGCCAAGTTTCCGGGAGACTCAATGAGCAGTTCTTC. Its protein is CASSQVSGRLNEQFF.

The chain is built from TRBV4-3 and TRBJ1-3; TRBD1 agrees at 9 bases. CDR1 is LGHNA, CDR2 YSLEER, per germline. The CDR3 extends over 17 amino acids. J gave up 2 bases and V 1 base, and 6 bases lay outside the gene matches. The CDR3 DNA sequence: TGCGCCAGCAGCCAAGGGTTACGGACAGGGGCTGGAAACACCATATATTTT. Protein sequence: CASSQGLRTGAGNTIYF.

This chain links TRBV7-9 with TRBJ1-5; maybe TRBD1 (5 bases). Germline CDR1 reads SEHNR; CDR2 reads FQNEAQ (reference sequence). The length of the CDR3 is 16 residues. V was pared by 5 bases and J by 1 base, with 15 bases between. The CDR3 nucleotides are TGTGCCAGCAGCCTCGGGATTGGGGGAAGCAATCAGCCCCAGCATTTT. Amino acid sequence: CASSLGIGGSNQPQHF.

This clone was counted only a few times. This chain uses TRBV28 with TRBJ1-1; TRBD1 aligns across 9 bases. Germline V gene sequence: CDR1 MDHEN, CDR2 SYDVKM. After removal of 8 bases from V and 9 bases from J, the junction contained 13 bases not matched to a gene. The CDR3 contains 14 residues. In DNA form, the CDR3 reads TGTGCCAGCTCTGGGGACAGGGCCTTTATCCAAGCTTTCTTT. Protein: CASSGDRAFIQAFF. Complete variable domain (other parts from reference TRBV28 and TRBJ1-1): DVKVTQSSRYLVKRTGEKVFLECVQDMDHENMFWYRQDPGLGLRLIYFSYDVKMKEKGDIPEGYSVSREKKERFSLILESASTNQTSMYLCASSGDRAFIQAFFGQGTRLTVV.

This clone came up a few times. The rearrangement links TRBV20-1 to TRBJ2-3; D not resolved. CDR1 and CDR2 (germline): DFQATT, SNEGSKA (reference sequence). The germline V and J ends were trimmed by 1 base and 4 bases, with 3 bases remaining between them. The CDR3 is made up of 11 amino acids. CDR3 loop: CSARGPDTQYF. CDR3 coding DNA: TGCAGTGCTAGAGGGCCAGATACGCAGTATTTT.

V is TRBV9 and J is TRBJ1-2, with D possibly matching TRBD1 (6 bases). This CDR3 has 14 residues. V lost 1 base to trimming and J lost 8 bases, with 15 bases between them. Germline CDR1 and CDR2: SGDLS and YYNGEE. CDR3 protein: CASSVSGAVEGYTF. CDR3 in DNA: TGTGCCAGCAGCGTATCAGGGGCTGTGGAGGGCTACACCTTC.

This clone appeared a single time. This CDR3 reads CASTVDPGVEQYF. The CDR3 nucleotides read TGCGCCAGCACGGTGGACCCTGGAGTCGAGCAGTACTTC. The chain is built from TRBV23-1 and TRBJ2-7; D is undetermined. TRBV23-1 is assigned to the ORF class and has an uncertain function. V gave up 7 bases and J gave up 6 bases, with 16 bases separating them. CDR3 size: 13 residues.

V is TRBV4-3 and J is TRBJ1-2; D not resolved. The germline gives CDR1 LGHNA, CDR2 YSLEER. There are 15 residues in the CDR3. Trimming removed 0 bases from V and 2 bases from J, with 10 bases in between. CDR3: CASSQDTLTNYGYTF. In DNA form, the CDR3 reads TGCGCCAGCAGCCAAGATACGTTAACGAACTATGGCTACACCTTC.

This chain links TRBV13 with TRBJ2-7; D gene ambiguous. The CDR3 is 15 amino acids. V gave up 0 bases and J gave up 3 bases, with 12 bases separating them. Germline assignment: CDR1 PRHDT and CDR2 FYEKMQ (reference sequence). The CDR3 DNA follows: TGTGCCAGCAGCTTAGGGACACTCGTGTTCTACGAGCAGTACTTC. This gives the protein CASSLGTLVFYEQYF.

This clone has a handful of counts. The chain uses TRBV5-4 and TRBJ2-3, with 7 bases that match TRBD2. Germline CDR1 and CDR2: SGHNT and YYREEE (reference sequence). This CDR3 has 17 amino acids. After removal of 5 bases from V and 2 bases from J, the junction contained 14 bases not matched to a gene. CDR3 sequence (DNA): TGTGCCAGCAGTTTCGGTGGCAGCGGGACTTTCACAGATACGCAGTATTTT. It specifies CASSFGGSGTFTDTQYF.

The gene calls are TRBV4-3 and TRBJ1-3; D gene uncertain. The CDR3 has 16 residues. V lost 0 bases to trimming and J lost 4 bases, with 13 bases between them. Germline CDR1 is LGHNA and CDR2 is YSLEER. The CDR3 bases are TGCGCCAGCAGCCAAGATGTCCCACGGTGGGGAAACACCATATATTTT. This gives the protein CASSQDVPRWGNTIYF.

The chain joins TRBV28 to TRBJ1-2; D remains ambiguous. Germline values: CDR1 MDHEN, CDR2 SYDVKM. The V end was cut by 7 bases, the J end by 8 bases, with 20 bases between. The CDR3 sequence is 14 residues long. The CDR3 DNA reads as TGTGCCAGCACTATTACCAGGACCCATGGCGGCTACACCTTC. This translates into CASTITRTHGGYTF.

This chain uses TRBV30 with TRBJ1-4; D is undetermined. The germline V gene has CDR1 GTSNPN and CDR2 SVGIG (reference sequence). The V and J ends lost 1 base and 7 bases respectively, with 19 bases between them. There are 16 residues in the CDR3. For the CDR3, the DNA is TGTGCCTGGAGTGGAATTTACGGTCTGCGCGGTGAAAAACTGTTTTTT. Its protein product is CAWSGIYGLRGEKLFF.